This note documents a single TCR beta chain sequence. This CDR3 has 15 residues. V lost 7 bases and J 4 bases, leaving 16 bases between the germline ends. Germline CDR1 is LNHDA and CDR2 is SQIVND (reference sequence). The data were produced by immunoSEQ multiplex PCR, yet TCRdb's version contains in-frame clones alone and is incomplete. The sample lists 100,000 to 150,000 clones; 90% to 97% were seen once. These data originate in a study of cytomegalovirus exposure and HLA in healthy donors. Sequences were obtained from PBMCs. The sequence came from a man aged 18 to 29 in good health and CMV-seronegative. The J gene is TRBJ2-2, the V gene TRBV19; TRBD2 might be the D (6 bases). The DNA for the CDR3 is TGTGCCAGTAAAGACGGGACTCTCCTCACCGGGGAGCTGTTTTTT. Its protein is CASKDGTLLTGELFF.